This T cell receptor beta chain was recovered during a study of CD8 T cells in Susac syndrome. RNA amounts of about 0.5 to 1 ug underwent reverse transcription with random hexamers. One entry per CDR3 protein results from TCRdb running MiXCR on the immunoSEQ multiplex PCR reads. Altogether fewer than 150,000 distinct CDR3 sequences are present, under 95% being singletons, with the ten largest covering 0.2% to 0.25%. Germline V gene lookup returns CDR1 SGHVS and CDR2 FNYEAQ. The germline V and J ends were trimmed by 1 base and 3 bases, with 6 bases remaining between them. The CDR3 is 13 residues long. From blood CD8+ and CD4+ T cells, the TCR beta chain was sequenced. The multiple sclerosis controls consisted of treatment-naive patients with relapsing-remitting disease, either stable or active.

Sequenced: CD8+ T cells from PBMCs. The V and J genes are TRBV7-6 and TRBJ1-1; D not certain. The origin of this receptor is a human donor with multiple sclerosis. CDR3 DNA sequence: TGTGCCAGCAGCTTAGACGACTACACTGAAGCTTTCTTT. Protein product: CASSLDDYTEAFF. The whole variable domain, remainder taken from reference TRBV7-6 and TRBJ1-1, is GAGVSQSPRYKVTKRGQDVALRCDPISGHVSLYWYRQALGQGPEFLTYFNYEAQQDKSGLPNDRFSAERPEGSISTLTIQRTEQRDSAMYRCASSLDDYTEAFFGQGTRLTVV.